This T cell receptor (beta chain) is drawn from a study of blood T cell repertoires in COVID-19. The assay was immunoSEQ multiplex PCR, and TCRdb's table has in-frame clones only and misses some. The sample consists of just over 350,000 clones, about 88% of them appearing once. The CDR3 contains 14 residues. A few counts support this clone. The J gene is TRBJ2-7, the V gene TRBV21-1; the table's TRBD2 call for D was not verified on the DNA. TRBV21-1 is a pseudogene locus. This receptor was taken from a woman in her twenties or thirties who had recovered from COVID-19. The sequencing sample was made of PBMCs or T cells enriched from blood (not recorded which). CDR3 sequence reads: CASSTPGKKDEQYF. Written as DNA, the CDR3 is TGTGCCAGCAGCACGCCCGGGAAGAAGGACGAGCAGTACTTC.